This passage covers 32 T cell receptor beta chains from one sample sequenced in a study of T-cell memory formation after mild COVID-19. TCRdb recomputed calls from the 5' RACE reads with MiXCR, one row per CDR3 protein. The sample lists 470,000 or so distinct CDR3 sequences, about 23% seen once, with approximately 12% in the top ten. The specimen was PBMCs or a T cell subset sorted from them (not recorded which). The receptors here all came from an adult woman who had mild COVID-19 (a few samples of this study predate the infection). Cell type and time point are not known.

This clonotype was seen a few times. This sequence joins TRBV6-5 and TRBJ2-3; possibly TRBD1 or TRBD2 for D (5 bases each). This CDR3 region has 14 residues. V was pared by 2 bases and J by 2 bases, with 8 bases between. Germline CDR1 is MNHEY and CDR2 is SVGAGI. This chain's CDR3 is CASSYGTITDTQYF. CDR3 DNA sequence: TGTGCCAGCAGTTACGGGACCATCACAGATACGCAGTATTTT.

J is TRBJ2-3 and V is TRBV24-1; D is uncertain. Germline loops: CDR1 KGHDR, CDR2 SFDVKD. CDR3 length: 16 amino acids. V was cut by 1 base and J by 1 base, with 11 bases left in between. CDR3 region: CATSDFGLQGTDTQYF. The CDR3, as DNA: TGTGCCACCAGTGATTTCGGCCTCCAGGGCACAGATACGCAGTATTTT.

This clonotype showed up just a few times. This chain links TRBV5-6 with TRBJ2-3; D is ambiguous. Germline CDR1 is SGHDT and CDR2 is YYEEEE. Trimming took off 0 bases at V and 0 bases at J, with 14 bases between the two ends. This CDR3 comprises 17 residues. In DNA form, the CDR3 reads TGTGCCAGCAGCTTGGTATCCGGGTTGGAGAGCACAGATACGCAGTATTTT. Protein product: CASSLVSGLESTDTQYF.

This clonotype was recorded a few times. The rearrangement links TRBV7-9 to TRBJ2-2; D gene uncertain. The germline V gene encodes CDR1 SEHNR and CDR2 FQNEAQ (reference sequence). This CDR3 is 13 amino acids long. Trimming left V 6 bases short and J 2 bases short, with 7 bases between. In DNA form, the CDR3 reads TGTGCCAGCAGTTCAGAAAACACCGGGGAGCTGTTTTTT. Translated, it gives CASSSENTGELFF.

This clonotype has only a few counts. The chain employs TRBV5-4 and TRBJ2-7; no clear D. The CDR3 loop spans 14 amino acids. Germline V lookup: CDR1 SGHNT, CDR2 YYREEE (reference sequence). Trimming pared 4 bases from V and 0 bases from J, leaving 11 bases between. This chain's CDR3 is CASSPTPSSYEQYF. DNA for the CDR3: TGTGCCAGCAGCCCGACACCAAGCTCCTACGAGCAGTACTTC.

This clonotype was seen a few times. The CDR3 sequence is CASSPPAGPNTEAFF. The CDR3 coding sequence is TGTGCCAGCTCACCACCGGCAGGGCCGAACACTGAAGCTTTCTTT. The V and J genes are TRBV18 and TRBJ1-1, with a weak D call TRBD1 (5 bases). The V gene lost 0 bases and the J gene lost 1 base, with 9 bases spanning the gap. Germline CDR1 reads KGHSH; CDR2 reads LQKENI. This CDR3 contains 15 residues.

J is TRBJ2-4 and V is TRBV5-1, with D perhaps given as TRBD1 or TRBD2 (5 bases each). The germline V gene has CDR1 SGHRS and CDR2 YFSETQ. Trimming took off 0 bases at V and 8 bases at J, with 12 bases between the two ends. The CDR3 covers 14 residues. CDR3 DNA: TGCGCCAGCAGCTTGGCTCCGGGGCAAGACATTCAGTACTTC. This encodes CASSLAPGQDIQYF.

This clonotype was detected only a few times. This chain links TRBV7-2 with TRBJ2-1, with D perhaps TRBD2 (5 bases). Germline-derived CDR1 and CDR2 are SGHTA and FQGNSA. Trimming pared 6 bases from V and 2 bases from J, leaving 11 bases between. The CDR3 covers 14 residues. In DNA, the CDR3 is TGTGCCAGCAGGGCTAGCTACCCCTACAATGAGCAGTTCTTC. As protein: CASRASYPYNEQFF.

This clonotype was counted between two and nine times. The chain recombines TRBV7-6 with TRBJ1-4; D gene ambiguous. Trimming pared 3 bases from V and 6 bases from J, leaving 14 bases between. Germline V gives CDR1 SGHVS, CDR2 FNYEAQ. The CDR3 spans 15 residues. In DNA, the CDR3 is TGTGCCAGCAGCTTGAGACATCGAAACGATGAAAAACTGTTTTTT. It encodes CASSLRHRNDEKLFF.

J is TRBJ2-7 and V is TRBV6-5, with D maybe TRBD1 (5 bases). The germline CDR1 and CDR2 sequences are MNHEY and SVGAGI. V lost 0 bases to trimming and J lost 1 base, with 16 bases between them. The CDR3 contains 17 residues. The CDR3 bases are TGTGCCAGCAGTTACTCGGGTTTAGGGTCAGGGTCCTACGAGCAGTACTTC. Protein: CASSYSGLGSGSYEQYF.

This clonotype was observed many times. The J gene is TRBJ2-4, the V gene TRBV4-2, with D perhaps matching TRBD1 (8 bases). The CDR3 runs to 19 residues. Germline V gene sequence: CDR1 LGHNA, CDR2 YNFKEQ. V was cut by 5 bases and J by 0 bases, with 23 bases left in between. For the CDR3, the DNA is TGTGCCAGCAGCAACAGGGGGACTACAGGGGACCTAGCCAAAAACATTCAGTACTTC. It yields the protein CASSNRGTTGDLAKNIQYF.

J is TRBJ1-1 and V is TRBV9, with D perhaps TRBD1 (6 bases). This CDR3 region has 15 residues. V was shortened by 3 bases and J by 5 bases, with 17 bases between the two germline ends. The germline V gene has CDR1 SGDLS and CDR2 YYNGEE. The CDR3: CASSAFSGTSTEAFF. The DNA for the CDR3 is TGTGCCAGCAGCGCTTTTTCCGGGACATCGACTGAAGCTTTCTTT. Based on the CDR3 plus reference TRBV9 and TRBJ1-1, the full variable domain is DSGVTQTPKHLITATGQRVTLRCSPRSGDLSVYWYQQSLDQGLQFLIQYYNGEERAKGNILERFSAQQFPDLHSELNLSSLELGDSALYFCASSAFSGTSTEAFFGQGTRLTVV.

This clonotype was recorded a few times. The rearrangement uses TRBV29-1 and TRBJ2-3; TRBD1 matches 8 bases. This CDR3 is 16 amino acids long. After removal of 3 bases from V and 0 bases from J, the junction contained 8 bases not matched to a gene. Germline V gene data show CDR1 as SQVTM and CDR2 as ANQGSEA. The CDR3 loop is CSVDPDRGRSTDTQYF. The CDR3, as DNA: TGCAGCGTTGACCCCGACAGGGGCCGAAGCACAGATACGCAGTATTTT.

V and J are TRBV4-1 and TRBJ1-1, with 11 bases aligning to TRBD1. Germline V gene lookup returns CDR1 MGHRA and CDR2 YSYEKL. There are 16 residues in the CDR3. Trimming cost V 2 bases and J 3 bases; bases outside gene matches: 5. CDR3 sequence: CASSQPGTGGDTEAFF. In nucleotides, the CDR3 is TGCGCCAGCAGCCAACCGGGGACAGGGGGGGACACTGAAGCTTTCTTT.

V is TRBV5-1 and J is TRBJ2-7, with TRBD2 matching 13 bases. The junction had 7 bases not matched to a gene; V was cut back by 4 bases and J by 6 bases. Germline CDR1 is SGHRS and CDR2 is YFSETQ. This CDR3 comprises 15 residues. The CDR3 DNA is TGCGCCAGCAGCCCCGGGACTAGCGGGGCGGGCGAGCAGTACTTC. This gives the protein CASSPGTSGAGEQYF.

The chain uses TRBV11-2 and TRBJ2-7, with D possibly called TRBD1 or TRBD2 (5 bases each). Trimming pared 1 base from V and 2 bases from J, leaving 12 bases between. The V gene's germline CDR1 is SGHAT and CDR2 FQNNGV. This CDR3 spans 15 amino acids. In nucleotides, the CDR3 is TGTGCCAGCAGCTTAGTCGGGGCACCTACCTACGAGCAGTACTTC. It codes for CASSLVGAPTYEQYF.

This clonotype has more than one count but fewer than ten. V and J are TRBV9 and TRBJ1-2; D may be TRBD1 (6 bases). The V gene lost 4 bases and the J gene lost 7 bases, with 23 bases spanning the gap. The CDR3 is 16 residues long. Germline assignment: CDR1 SGDLS and CDR2 YYNGEE. The CDR3 region has the DNA TGTGCCAGCAGCCAAAGATTACAGGGAATCGTCTCTGGCTACACCTTC. Residues: CASSQRLQGIVSGYTF.

The CDR3 sequence: CASSVEGLTWDEQFF. The CDR3 DNA is TGTGCCAGCAGCGTAGAGGGTCTAACTTGGGATGAGCAGTTCTTC. The chain recombines TRBV9 with TRBJ2-1; D gene uncertain. The CDR3 runs to 15 residues. Trimming removed 0 bases at V and 8 bases at J, with 15 bases between. CDR1 SGDLS and CDR2 YYNGEE come from the germline V gene.

The rearrangement joins TRBV12-3 or TRBV12-4 to TRBJ1-2, with D possibly TRBD1 on 5 matching bases. With 1 base removed from V and 7 bases from J, the gap between germline ends came to 10 bases. The CDR3 is 13 residues long. As DNA, the CDR3 is TGTGCCAGCAGTTTAGGTCCAGGGCGTGGCTACACCTTC. Protein: CASSLGPGRGYTF.

In this sample, this clonotype turned up a few times. The chain couples TRBV29-1 to TRBJ1-1, with a weak D call TRBD1 (5 bases). V lost 5 bases and J lost 7, with 14 bases in between. The CDR3 is made up of 12 amino acids. The germline V gene encodes CDR1 SQVTM and CDR2 ANQGSEA. The CDR3 DNA reads TGCAGCGTTACGCACGGGGGTGGTGAAGCTTTCTTT. Amino acids: CSVTHGGGEAFF.

This rearrangement joins TRBV10-3 to TRBJ2-1; either TRBD1 or TRBD2 may supply D (5 bases each). Trimming shortened V by 2 bases and J by 0 bases, and 8 bases separated the two germline ends. Looked up from germline, CDR1 is ENHRY and CDR2 is SYGVKD. The CDR3 covers 15 residues. CDR3 sequence reads: CAISESGGSYNEQFF. The CDR3 DNA is TGTGCCATCAGTGAGAGTGGGGGCTCCTACAATGAGCAGTTCTTC.

This clonotype turned up a few times. The J gene is TRBJ2-3, the V gene TRBV15; the match to TRBD2 covers 12 bases. J gave up 3 bases and V 5 bases, and 6 bases lay outside the gene matches. Germline CDR1 LNHNV, CDR2 YYDKDF (reference sequence). There are 16 residues in the CDR3. CDR3 in DNA: TGTGCCACCAGCCCTCGACTAGCGGGGGCAACAGATACGCAGTATTTT. Encoded protein: CATSPRLAGATDTQYF.

The rearrangement joins TRBV7-6 to TRBJ2-1, with no clear D. The CDR3 covers 15 residues. V was shortened by 5 bases and J by 2 bases, with 13 bases between the two germline ends. Germline CDR1 reads SGHVS; CDR2 reads FNYEAQ. CDR3 residues: CASSARQATYNEQFF. The DNA of the CDR3 is TGTGCCAGCAGCGCCCGTCAGGCAACCTACAATGAGCAGTTCTTC. The full variable domain, its missing parts supplied by reference TRBV7-6 and TRBJ2-1, is GAGVSQSPRYKVTKRGQDVALRCDPISGHVSLYWYRQALGQGPEFLTYFNYEAQQDKSGLPNDRFSAERPEGSISTLTIQRTEQRDSAMYRCASSARQATYNEQFFGPGTRLTVL.

The J gene is TRBJ2-1, the V gene TRBV9; 8 positions agree with TRBD1. This CDR3 comprises 19 residues. V shed 3 bases, J shed 7 bases, and the junction held 21 bases outside the gene matches. Germline CDR1 is SGDLS and CDR2 is YYNGEE. In nucleotides, the CDR3 is TGTGCCAGCAGCGGAACCGGGACAGGCCTGGCAGTGTTCTCTAATGAGCAGTTCTTC. Translating it yields CASSGTGTGLAVFSNEQFF.

Only a few counts were recorded for this clonotype. The J gene is TRBJ1-5, the V gene TRBV30; weak D call: TRBD1 (5 bases). Germline loops: CDR1 GTSNPN, CDR2 SVGIG (reference sequence). The CDR3 extends over 13 amino acids. Between the trimmed V and J ends, which lost 2 bases and 6 bases, there was a span of 11 bases. CDR3 DNA: TGTGCCTGGAGTCCGCCGGGGGGTCAGCCCCAGCATTTT. This sequence encodes CAWSPPGGQPQHF.

The V and J genes are TRBV11-2 and TRBJ1-1, with unresolved D. The CDR3 has 12 amino acids. CDR1 is SGHAT and CDR2 is FQNNGV in the germline V gene. V lost 3 bases to trimming and J lost 6 bases, with 8 bases between them. The DNA for the CDR3 is TGTGCCAGCAGCTTTTACAGAGCTGAAGCTTTCTTT. Translating gives CASSFYRAEAFF.

This chain links TRBV7-9 with TRBJ2-7, with 7 nucleotides matching TRBD1. The length of the CDR3 is 14 residues. From germline, CDR1 is SEHNR and CDR2 FQNEAQ (reference sequence). The junction had 4 bases not matched to a gene; V was cut back by 5 bases and J by 0 bases. CDR3 protein: CASSPTGRSYEQYF. The CDR3 DNA is TGTGCCAGCAGCCCGACAGGGCGCTCCTACGAGCAGTACTTC.

The chain recombines TRBV7-9 with TRBJ2-5; the D is unclear. V was shortened by 3 bases and J by 5 bases, with 10 bases between the two germline ends. The CDR3 covers 13 residues. In germline, CDR1 is SEHNR, CDR2 FQNEAQ (reference sequence). In DNA form, the CDR3 reads TGTGCCAGCAGCTTTACTGTTCCGGAGACCCAGTACTTC. Its protein is CASSFTVPETQYF.

This clonotype has more than one count but fewer than ten. The rearrangement uses TRBV29-1 and TRBJ2-2, with D perhaps matching TRBD2 (5 bases). The CDR3 spans 15 residues. V lost 4 bases and J 3 bases, leaving 15 bases between the germline ends. Per germline, CDR1 SQVTM and CDR2 ANQGSEA. The CDR3 sequence: CSVVLSDYHTGELFF. CDR3 DNA: TGCAGCGTTGTATTGTCCGACTATCACACCGGGGAGCTGTTTTTT.

This clonotype was seen a few times. The chain combines TRBV3-1 with TRBJ2-7; the match to TRBD2 covers 13 bases. V shed 4 bases, J shed 3 bases, and the junction held 3 bases outside the gene matches. This CDR3 is 15 amino acids long. CDR1 is LGHDT, CDR2 YNNKEL, per germline (reference sequence). The CDR3 nucleotides are TGTGCCAGCAGCCCTTGGACTAGCGGGGGCTACGAGCAGTACTTC. It is translated as CASSPWTSGGYEQYF.

This clonotype was seen only a few times. This chain connects TRBV5-3 to TRBJ2-2, with D hard to call. TRBV5-3 is an ORF; its function is uncertain. The CDR3 totals 14 residues. Deletions cut 0 bases from V and 4 bases from J, with 7 bases between. For the CDR3, the DNA is TGTGCCAGAAGCTTGGGCCCGTTCACCGGGGAGCTGTTTTTT. This encodes CARSLGPFTGELFF.

This clonotype showed up just a few times. This sequence joins TRBV12-3 or TRBV12-4 and TRBJ2-1; 7 bases map to TRBD2. This CDR3 has 14 residues. Germline trimming cut 3 bases from V and 12 bases from J; bases unmatched to any gene: 11. CDR3 DNA: TGTGCCAGCAGTTTTGGGGGAGGGCGAGGAGGGCAGTTCTTC. Translating it yields CASSFGGGRGGQFF.